Listed below are T cell receptor beta chains from one sample, sequenced in a study of beta chain features in type 1 diabetes. TCRdb's copy holds only in-frame clones and misses some; the assay was immunoSEQ multiplex PCR. Altogether 150,000 to 200,000 clones are present, 7% to 10% being singletons, with the ten largest covering 2% to 3%. The sample taken for sequencing was central memory CD4+ T cells from blood. Every receptor here comes from a woman between 18 and 29 years old in good health. Each CDR3 is given without its conserved first and last residue. Each record gives: V gene, CDR3 protein.

V: TRBV30; CDR3: AWSRQGGTEAF
V: TRBV2; CDR3: ASSEAGDGTDTQY
V: TRBV6-6; CDR3: ASSLVAGGPTDTQY
V: TRBV5-1; CDR3: ASSLAPGGAGANEQF
V: TRBV18; CDR3: ASSPGSGAYEQY
V: TRBV30; CDR3: AWSGGPGTSGGFSYNEQF
V: TRBV29-1; CDR3: SVEPWEETQY
V: TRBV18; CDR3: ASSPLATVYEQY
V: TRBV7-9; CDR3: ASSFLGRADTQY
V: TRBV5-1; CDR3: ASSLTGQLNTEAF
V: TRBV2; CDR3: ASKDRPSSTDTQY
V: TRBV5-1; CDR3: ASSLNAAGSETQY
V: TRBV30; CDR3: AWSVGGGGEPDTQY
V: TRBV30; CDR3: AWSRDRNQPQH
V: TRBV19; CDR3: ASSMHRGKDQPQH
V: TRBV5-1; CDR3: ASSLNPQGASRS
V: TRBV5-4; CDR3: ASSLVLAGVNEQF
V: TRBV29-1; CDR3: SVEGAGPRIGELF
V: TRBV7-2; CDR3: ASSPTREAHGYT
V: TRBV6-6; CDR3: ASKGGGSQETQY
V: TRBV5-1; CDR3: ASSETGELAYNEQF
V: TRBV6-6; CDR3: ASTLGGFSNQPQH
V: TRBV2; CDR3: ASSPAGSSYNEQF
V: TRBV7-2; CDR3: ASSLGRVKNSPLH
V: TRBV19; CDR3: ASSRQGDDEQF
V: TRBV1; CDR3: TSSQEESFPPNYGCT
V: TRBV5-4; CDR3: ASSLPNPGVKETQY
V: TRBV7-2; CDR3: ASSLAFSQETQY